This T cell receptor (beta chain) was profiled in a study of CD8 T cells in ankylosing spondylitis. Overall study results and limits: Seemingly distinctive of ankylosing spondylitis blood was a TCR beta motif formed by eight highly homologous variants. Within matched ankylosing spondylitis synovial fluid, disease-linked clones were reportedly significantly enriched.

Making use of molecular barcodes, quantitative 5'-RACE generated TCR beta libraries. TCRdb independently ran MiXCR on the 5' RACE reads; one entry per CDR3 protein. The sample comprises about 130,000 distinct CDR3 sequences, about a sixth of which are singletons, and 30% to 35% rests with the top ten. This CDR3 comprises 14 residues. The ends were cut back, 3 bases at V and 4 bases at J, with 10 bases in the middle. Germline lookup yields CDR1 MGHRA and CDR2 YSYEKL. Details on this clonotype: What it binds is not known.

The source is a male donor with ankylosing spondylitis. The chain recombines TRBV4-1 with TRBJ1-5, with a tentative D call TRBD1 (6 bases). Sequencing input: blood, either unsorted or a sorted T cell fraction (not recorded which). The CDR3 here is CASSHQDRNQPQHF. As DNA, the CDR3 is TGCGCCAGCAGCCACCAGGACAGAAATCAGCCCCAGCATTTT.